This passage covers 29 T cell receptor beta chains from one sample sequenced in a study of CD8+ T cells in alopecia areata. Sequencing relied on a cDNA template that was reverse transcribed from extracted RNA. Assay used: immunoSEQ multiplex PCR; TCRdb lists only in-frame clones, some missing. Of 150,000 to 200,000 clones listed, 60% are singletons. Stated treatment: oral pan-JAK inhibitor, 5-10 mg twice daily. The sequences come from CD4+ T cells sorted from blood, collected at week 24, from a patient treated with tofacitinib. These receptor sequences come from a human donor with alopecia areata.

The V gene is TRBV29-1, the J gene TRBJ1-1; D perhaps matches TRBD1 (5 bases). Trimming took off 0 bases at V and 10 bases at J, with 12 bases between the two ends. The CDR3 consists of 12 residues. CDR1 and CDR2 from the germline V gene are SQVTM and ANQGSEA. CDR3: CSVEDRGGGAFF. CDR3 nucleotide sequence: TGCAGCGTTGAAGATCGGGGGGGTGGAGCTTTCTTT.

This clone was seen just once. The chain joins TRBV29-1 to TRBJ2-7; D possibly corresponds to TRBD2 (7 bases). This CDR3 spans 14 amino acids. V dropped 4 bases and J dropped 6 bases, with 19 bases sitting between them. CDR1 and CDR2 (germline): SQVTM, ANQGSEA. DNA of the CDR3: TGCAGCGTTGCGGAGGGGGGGCTAATCTCCGAGCAGTACTTC. As protein: CSVAEGGLISEQYF.

The V call is TRBV10-2, the J call TRBJ1-1; 7 bases line up with TRBD1. This CDR3 is built from 15 residues. Per the germline V gene, CDR1 is WSHSY and CDR2 is SAAADI. V gave up 6 bases and J gave up 4 bases; unmatched junction bases: 11. In DNA, the CDR3 is TGCGCCAGCAGGCCCCAGGGGGAGGGGGGCACTGAAGCTTTCTTT. Its protein is CASRPQGEGGTEAFF.

The chain combines TRBV15 with TRBJ2-7, with 10 bases identical to TRBD2. Germline V gene lookup returns CDR1 LNHNV and CDR2 YYDKDF (reference sequence). The CDR3 runs 13 residues. V was pared by 9 bases and J by 1 base, with 3 bases of the junction left unmatched. The CDR3 coding sequence is TGTGCCACTAGACTAGCGGGTTCCTACGAGCAGTACTTC. It translates to CATRLAGSYEQYF.

This clone appeared a few times. The chain links TRBV29-1 to TRBJ1-2; 9 nucleotides match TRBD1. CDR1 and CDR2 (germline): SQVTM, ANQGSEA. The J segment lost 7 bases and the V segment lost 2 bases, leaving 14 bases of the junction unmatched. CDR3 length: 16 amino acids. CDR3 sequence: CSVEFGGTGSLAGYTF. The DNA for the CDR3 is TGCAGCGTTGAATTTGGTGGGACAGGGTCATTGGCTGGCTACACCTTC.

This clone appeared a few times. This chain links TRBV5-1 with TRBJ2-1; D may be TRBD2 (5 bases). The V gene's germline CDR1 is SGHRS and CDR2 YFSETQ. The CDR3 extends over 13 amino acids. V shed 8 bases and J shed 1 base, with 10 bases lying between them. The CDR3 DNA reads TGCGCCAGTACTAGAGATTCCTACAATGAGCAGTTCTTC. Translated: CASTRDSYNEQFF.

This clone came up once. The V gene is TRBV4-1, the J gene TRBJ2-3; D gene unclear. From germline, CDR1 is MGHRA and CDR2 YSYEKL. The CDR3 extends over 17 amino acids. V shed 1 base and J shed 2 bases, with 16 bases lying between them. This CDR3 reads CASSQAVSPNPTDTQYF. The CDR3 bases are TGCGCCAGCAGCCAAGCCGTGTCTCCCAACCCCACAGATACGCAGTATTTT.

V and J are TRBV29-1 and TRBJ1-1; D is possibly TRBD1 (5 bases). V was cut by 6 bases and J by 6 bases, with 8 bases left in between. This CDR3 is built from 10 residues. Germline V CDR1 and CDR2: SQVTM, ANQGSEA. The CDR3 sequence is CSVRGAEAFF. CDR3 DNA: TGCAGCGTCCGAGGGGCTGAAGCTTTCTTT.

V is TRBV29-1 and J is TRBJ2-5; D is undetermined. CDR1 and CDR2 from the germline V gene are SQVTM and ANQGSEA. The CDR3 spans 10 residues. Trimming removed 7 bases from V and 5 bases from J, with 8 bases in between. The CDR3 is CSAQRETQYF. DNA for the CDR3: TGCAGCGCTCAGAGGGAGACCCAGTACTTC.

The chain uses TRBV19 and TRBJ1-1, with D maybe TRBD1 (6 bases). V was pared by 5 bases and J by 4 bases, with 20 bases between. Germline V gene sequence: CDR1 LNHDA, CDR2 SQIVND (reference sequence). The CDR3 has 16 amino acids. This chain's CDR3 is CASSDSRRGFSTEAFF. CDR3 bases: TGTGCCAGTAGTGATTCCCGCAGGGGTTTTAGCACTGAAGCTTTCTTT.

In its sample, this clone was seen once. The chain is built from TRBV30 and TRBJ1-5; D is unresolved. Trimming removed 1 base at V and 4 bases at J, with 5 bases between. CDR3 length: 12 amino acids. Looked up from germline, CDR1 is GTSNPN and CDR2 is SVGIG (reference sequence). This chain's CDR3 is CAWSGGNQPQHF. The CDR3 DNA sequence: TGTGCCTGGAGTGGGGGTAATCAGCCCCAGCATTTT.

The J gene is TRBJ2-1, the V gene TRBV19; the match to TRBD2 covers 8 bases. Germline V gene sequence: CDR1 LNHDA, CDR2 SQIVND (reference sequence). The CDR3 loop spans 16 amino acids. V was clipped by 7 bases and J by 0 bases; unmatched bases: 8. This CDR3 is CASTMGGGSSYNEQFF. CDR3 DNA: TGTGCCAGTACCATGGGCGGGGGGAGCTCCTACAATGAGCAGTTCTTC.

The V gene is TRBV18, the J gene TRBJ2-3; possible D gene TRBD1, 5 bases. Trimming took 2 bases from V and 3 from J, leaving 12 bases between them. The length of the CDR3 is 15 residues. Per germline, CDR1 KGHSH and CDR2 LQKENI. The CDR3 DNA sequence: TGTGCCAGCTCACCATCGGCAGGGCGGACAGATACGCAGTATTTT. Amino acid sequence: CASSPSAGRTDTQYF.

This clone has a single count. The genes are TRBV6-5 and TRBJ2-1; D assignment may be TRBD1 or TRBD2 (5 bases each). The CDR3 is 14 amino acids. V was cut by 4 bases and J by 7 bases, with 14 bases left in between. Germline V lookup: CDR1 MNHEY, CDR2 SVGAGI. CDR3 DNA sequence: TGTGCCAGCAGTTTTCGCCCCTGGGGGAATGAGCAGTTCTTC. As protein: CASSFRPWGNEQFF.

Notes on this clone: The junction and the germline gene differ at one end; a read error may be behind it. The chain joins TRBV18 to TRBJ1-1; 9 bases agree with TRBD1. Per germline, CDR1 KGHSH and CDR2 LQKENI. The CDR3 runs to 17 residues. The CDR3, as DNA: TGTGCCAGCTCTCCACCCGGGCCGGGGACAGGGCCGGGTGGAGCTTTCTTT. This encodes CASSPPGPGTGPGGAFF.

Of note for this clone: Other DNA sequences in the same sample also yield this CDR3. CDR3 sequence: CSVGGTNQPQHF. DNA for the CDR3: TGCAGCGTTGGGGGAACCAATCAGCCCCAGCATTTT. The chain links TRBV29-1 to TRBJ1-5; D gene uncertain. Germline V gives CDR1 SQVTM, CDR2 ANQGSEA. Trimming took off 4 bases at V and 3 bases at J, with 7 bases between the two ends. This CDR3 is 12 amino acids long. Variable domain in full (rest from reference TRBV29-1 and TRBJ1-5): SAVISQKPSRDICQRGTSLTIQCQVDSQVTMMFWYRQQPGQSLTLIATANQGSEATYESGFVIDKFPISRPNLTFSTLTVSNMSPEDSSIYLCSVGGTNQPQHFGDGTRLSIL.

This clone came up once. Other DNA sequences in the sample encode the same CDR3. The chain carries TRBV30 and TRBJ1-1; the D gene is possibly TRBD1 (5 bases). From germline, CDR1 is GTSNPN and CDR2 SVGIG (reference sequence). The CDR3 sequence is 13 residues long. Deletions cut 2 bases from V and 2 bases from J, with 9 bases between. CDR3 amino acids: CAWSLQGNTEAFF. CDR3 bases: TGTGCCTGGAGTCTTCAGGGTAACACTGAAGCTTTCTTT.

The CDR3 coding sequence is TGCAGCGCTGCTGGAAGAAACACCATATATTTT. It is translated as CSAAGRNTIYF. This chain joins TRBV29-1 and TRBJ1-3; no firm D call. Germline-derived CDR1 and CDR2 are SQVTM and ANQGSEA. The CDR3 has 11 amino acids. V was cut by 7 bases and J by 5 bases, with 9 bases left in between.

This clone was observed a handful of times. The rearrangement joins TRBV11-1 to TRBJ1-6, with D maybe TRBD1 (5 bases). V lost 5 bases to trimming and J lost 8 bases, with 19 bases between them. This CDR3 is 16 amino acids long. Germline V gene data show CDR1 as SGHAT and CDR2 as FQDESV (reference sequence). CDR3 protein: CASSHAAGRGDSPLHF. The CDR3 DNA is TGTGCCAGCAGCCACGCCGCTGGTCGGGGGGATTCACCCCTCCACTTT. The whole variable domain, remainder taken from reference TRBV11-1 and TRBJ1-6, is EAEVAQSPRYKITEKSQAVAFWCDPISGHATLYWYRQILGQGPELLVQFQDESVVDDSQLPKDRFSAERLKGVDSTLKIQPAELGDSAMYLCASSHAAGRGDSPLHFGNGTRLTVT.

The J gene is TRBJ2-3, the V gene TRBV27; 7 bases fit TRBD1. CDR1 and CDR2 (germline): MNHEY, SMNVEV (reference sequence). The trim removed 7 bases at V and 0 bases at J, leaving 7 bases unmatched. The CDR3 extends over 15 amino acids. CDR3 DNA: TGTGCCAGCAACATTCAGGGGGTTAGCACAGATACGCAGTATTTT. This gives the protein CASNIQGVSTDTQYF.

The CDR3 loop reads CASSRGTKTTEAFF. The CDR3 bases are TGTGCCAGCAGTCGCGGGACTAAGACCACTGAAGCTTTCTTT. The rearrangement joins TRBV6-5 to TRBJ1-1, with TRBD1 as a possible D gene (5 bases). The CDR3 is made up of 14 amino acids. The germline V gene encodes CDR1 MNHEY and CDR2 SVGAGI. V was cut by 5 bases and J by 4 bases, with 14 bases left in between.

The rearrangement links TRBV7-2 to TRBJ2-1; a possible D gene is TRBD1 (6 bases). This CDR3 comprises 17 residues. Germline values: CDR1 SGHTA, CDR2 FQGNSA. Trimming cost V 0 bases and J 0 bases, with 12 bases left between them. The CDR3 coding sequence is TGTGCCAGCAGCTTAGCGGGGGCCACCAGCTCCTACAATGAGCAGTTCTTC. As protein: CASSLAGATSSYNEQFF. Together with reference TRBV7-2 and TRBJ2-1, the CDR3 gives the full variable domain: GAGVSQSPSNKVTEKGKDVELRCDPISGHTALYWYRQSLGQGLEFLIYFQGNSAPDKSGLPSDRFSAERTGGSVSTLTIQRTQQEDSAVYLCASSLAGATSSYNEQFFGPGTRLTVL.

The CDR3 bases are TGTGCCAGCAGTCGAGAAGGGGGTCACGGAGAGACCCAGTACTTC. Amino acids: CASSREGGHGETQYF. This chain links TRBV27 with TRBJ2-5; TRBD1 might be the D (6 bases). CDR3 size: 15 residues. CDR1 and CDR2 from the germline V gene are MNHEY and SMNVEV (reference sequence). V was cut by 5 bases and J by 4 bases, with 17 bases left in between.

This clone has a handful of counts. The chain is built from TRBV19 and TRBJ1-1; D is perhaps TRBD1 (5 bases). V was cut by 3 bases and J by 1 base, with 12 bases left in between. CDR3 size: 15 residues. Germline values: CDR1 LNHDA, CDR2 SQIVND (reference sequence). The chain's CDR3 is CASSMWGRANTEAFF. CDR3 DNA sequence: TGTGCCAGTAGTATGTGGGGACGGGCGAACACTGAAGCTTTCTTT. Drawing the rest from reference TRBV19 and TRBJ1-1, the complete variable domain is DGGITQSPKYLFRKEGQNVTLSCEQNLNHDAMYWYRQDPGQGLRLIYYSQIVNDFQKGDIAEGYSVSREKKESFPLTVTSAQKNPTAFYLCASSMWGRANTEAFFGQGTRLTVV.

This chain links TRBV11-2 with TRBJ2-3; D not certain. This CDR3 contains 12 residues. Trimming took off 1 base at V and 3 bases at J, with 2 bases between the two ends. From germline, CDR1 is SGHAT and CDR2 FQNNGV. As DNA, the CDR3 is TGTGCCAGCAGCTTAGGGACAGATACGCAGTATTTT. The encoded protein is CASSLGTDTQYF.

The CDR3 here is CASSQDRVYYGYTF. CDR3 coding DNA: TGCGCCAGCAGCCAGGACAGGGTCTACTATGGCTACACCTTC. The chain combines TRBV4-1 with TRBJ1-2, with 8 bases lining up with TRBD1. V dropped 3 bases and J dropped 3; count of bases not matched to a gene: 3. There are 14 residues in the CDR3. Germline lookup yields CDR1 MGHRA and CDR2 YSYEKL.

The genes are TRBV9 and TRBJ2-3; 7 bases are a match to TRBD1. Germline assignment: CDR1 SGDLS and CDR2 YYNGEE. The CDR3 has 13 amino acids. The trim removed 0 bases at V and 6 bases at J, leaving 1 base unmatched. CDR3 DNA sequence: TGTGCCAGCAGCGTAGAACAGGGGGATACGCAGTATTTT. Translation gives CASSVEQGDTQYF.

The V and J genes are TRBV4-3 and TRBJ2-2; 8 positions match TRBD1. The length of the CDR3 is 19 residues. Germline V CDR1 and CDR2: LGHNA, YSLEER. V gave up 4 bases and J gave up 1 base; unmatched junction bases: 14. The CDR3 DNA sequence: TGCGCCAGCAGCCGAAAAGTATCCCCCGGGACAGGGAACACCGGGGAGCTGTTTTTT. Translated, it gives CASSRKVSPGTGNTGELFF.

This clone showed up just a few times. The rearrangement joins TRBV27 to TRBJ1-6; the D gene is possibly TRBD1 (6 bases). CDR3 length: 14 amino acids. Trimming cost V 3 bases and J 7 bases, with 10 bases left between them. Germline CDR1 MNHEY, CDR2 SMNVEV (reference sequence). CDR3 DNA sequence: TGTGCCAGCAGTTTGACAGGCTGGAATTCACCCCTCCACTTT. Its protein product is CASSLTGWNSPLHF.